This T cell receptor (beta chain) was captured by sequencing in a study of T cell repertoires in cytomegalovirus infection. Study results and caveats: HLA-C-restricted CMV clonotypes gave the most frequent clonotype in two of eight donors.

TCRdb redid the calling of the reads with MiXCR, one entry per CDR3 protein. The sample includes approximately 500,000 distinct CDR3 sequences, approximately 15% seen only once; the top ten take approximately 24%. This clonotype was seen at least ten times. Antigen specificity is unknown. The CDR3 is 16 residues long. The V gene end was trimmed by 7 bases and the J gene end by 6 bases; junction bases not matched to a gene: 12. Looked up from germline, CDR1 is MNHNS and CDR2 is SASEGT. Material: CD8+ T cells from PBMCs. This chain uses TRBV6-1 with TRBJ1-5; 10 nucleotides match TRBD1. The receptor was isolated from a human donor in good health (CMV status not recorded). Some clones in this sample may be carry-over from other donors' samples. The CDR3 nucleotides are TGTGCCAGCACCCTGACAGGGGGCTCCTTAGTTCAGCCCCAGCATTTT. It specifies CASTLTGGSLVQPQHF.